The 26 T cell receptor beta chains below come from one sample, sequenced in a study of beta chain features in type 1 diabetes. Expressed TCRB transcripts were sequenced because the entire RNA isolate underwent reverse transcription. Assay used: immunoSEQ multiplex PCR; TCRdb lists only in-frame clones, some missing. Among approximately 380,000 clones listed, more than 12% were seen once. The specimen was naive CD4+ T cells from blood. The receptor set was obtained from a woman aged 18 to 35 in good health.

The chain links TRBV28 to TRBJ1-2; 11 nucleotides match TRBD1. J lost 4 bases, V lost 4 bases, and 11 bases had no gene match. CDR3 length: 17 residues. The germline CDR1 and CDR2 sequences are MDHEN and SYDVKM. CDR3 region: CASSSRTGGVFGYGYTF. In DNA, the CDR3 is TGTGCCAGCAGTTCGAGGACAGGGGGCGTCTTCGGCTATGGCTACACCTTC.

The chain joins TRBV9 to TRBJ1-2; 7 positions agree with TRBD1. With 0 bases clipped from V and 6 bases from J, the junction kept 8 bases outside the gene matches. The CDR3 contains 15 residues. Looked up from germline, CDR1 is SGDLS and CDR2 is YYNGEE. The CDR3: CASSVANRGRDGYTF. The CDR3 coding sequence is TGTGCCAGCAGCGTAGCTAACAGGGGAAGGGATGGCTACACCTTC. Variable domain in full (rest from reference TRBV9 and TRBJ1-2): DSGVTQTPKHLITATGQRVTLRCSPRSGDLSVYWYQQSLDQGLQFLIQYYNGEERAKGNILERFSAQQFPDLHSELNLSSLELGDSALYFCASSVANRGRDGYTFGSGTRLTVV.

This clone was detected a few times. This chain connects TRBV7-2 to TRBJ1-1, with 10 bases matching TRBD1. From germline, CDR1 is SGHTA and CDR2 FQGNSA. The CDR3 is 18 residues long. The V gene end was trimmed by 5 bases and the J gene end by 0 bases; junction bases not matched to a gene: 12. CDR3 region: CASSPLGTGALLNTEAFF. For the CDR3, the DNA is TGTGCCAGCAGCCCCCTCGGGACAGGGGCCCTATTGAACACTGAAGCTTTCTTT.

This clone was observed a few times. V is TRBV11-3 and J is TRBJ2-6; 7 nucleotides agree with TRBD1. CDR3 size: 16 residues. The germline gives CDR1 SGHNT, CDR2 YENEEA. After removal of 5 bases from V and 2 bases from J, the junction contained 6 bases not matched to a gene. CDR3 in amino acids: CASSDRGLTGANVLTF. The DNA of the CDR3 is TGTGCCAGCAGCGATAGGGGGCTGACTGGGGCCAACGTCCTGACTTTC.

The V and J genes are TRBV11-2 and TRBJ1-1; D may be TRBD1 (6 bases). The germline gives CDR1 SGHAT, CDR2 FQNNGV. V was clipped by 3 bases and J by 0 bases, with 11 bases between them. CDR3 length equals 15 residues. The CDR3 protein is CASSLNRDLNTEAFF. CDR3 bases: TGTGCCAGCAGCTTGAACAGGGATCTGAACACTGAAGCTTTCTTT.

V gene TRBV29-1 combines with J gene TRBJ2-3; D unresolved. V lost 4 bases and J 1 base, leaving 9 bases between the germline ends. Germline loops: CDR1 SQVTM, CDR2 ANQGSEA. CDR3 size: 13 residues. CDR3 bases: TGCAGCGTTGCAGAGAGTGGCACAGATACGCAGTATTTT. This sequence encodes CSVAESGTDTQYF.

The chain recombines TRBV4-3 with TRBJ2-3; D is unresolved. Germline V lookup: CDR1 LGHNA, CDR2 YSLEER. V was shortened by 3 bases and J by 6 bases, with 10 bases between the two germline ends. The CDR3 runs to 13 residues. CDR3 sequence: CASSQRGGDTQYF. Here the CDR3 DNA reads TGCGCCAGCAGCCAGAGAGGTGGTGATACGCAGTATTTT.

The rearrangement joins TRBV6-5 to TRBJ2-1; 7 bases line up with TRBD1. CDR3 length equals 15 residues. The V and J ends lost 3 bases and 0 bases, in that order; junction bases with no gene match: 2. CDR1 MNHEY and CDR2 SVGAGI come from the germline V gene. The CDR3 spells CASSYDRDSYNEQFF. CDR3 bases: TGTGCCAGCAGTTATGACAGGGACTCCTACAATGAGCAGTTCTTC.

This clone was counted a few times. V gene TRBV30 combines with J gene TRBJ1-5; no firm D call. The CDR3 has 16 residues. CDR1 GTSNPN and CDR2 SVGIG come from the germline V gene (reference sequence). V was trimmed by 0 bases and J by 0 bases, leaving 12 bases between them. This CDR3 reads CAWSVGSTHSNQPQHF. The CDR3 nucleotides read TGTGCCTGGAGTGTGGGCAGCACCCATAGCAATCAGCCCCAGCATTTT.

This chain uses TRBV25-1 with TRBJ2-5; TRBD1 aligns across 8 bases. The CDR3 has 15 amino acids. The J segment lost 2 bases and the V segment lost 3 bases, leaving 5 bases of the junction unmatched. Germline V gene sequence: CDR1 MGHDK, CDR2 SYGVNS. CDR3 sequence: CASSERTGRQETQYF. In DNA form, the CDR3 reads TGTGCCAGCAGTGAGCGGACAGGGCGACAAGAGACCCAGTACTTC.

V is TRBV19 and J is TRBJ2-7, with D perhaps TRBD2 (6 bases). Germline V gene data show CDR1 as LNHDA and CDR2 as SQIVND (reference sequence). The CDR3 runs 14 residues. V was trimmed by 3 bases and J by 5 bases, leaving 14 bases between them. CDR3 DNA sequence: TGTGCCAGTAGTATGAGCGGGTCCCCCAACGAGCAGTACTTC. This encodes CASSMSGSPNEQYF.

This chain links TRBV20-1 with TRBJ1-4; D ambiguous. The V gene's germline CDR1 is DFQATT and CDR2 SNEGSKA (reference sequence). The CDR3 covers 11 residues. The CDR3 region has the DNA TGCAGCGCCGGGACTAATGAAAAACTGTTTTTT. Translated: CSAGTNEKLFF.

The V and J genes are TRBV2 and TRBJ2-5; weak D call: TRBD1 (6 bases). The CDR3 runs 11 residues. Looked up from germline, CDR1 is SNHLY and CDR2 is FYNNEI. The V gene lost 6 bases and the J gene lost 7 bases, with 9 bases spanning the gap. The CDR3 region has the DNA TGTGCCAGCAGCGAACAGGGGACCCAGTACTTC. It yields the protein CASSEQGTQYF.

This chain joins TRBV2 and TRBJ2-7; 10 nucleotides line up with TRBD1. Trimming removed 11 bases from V and 3 bases from J; junction bases left unmatched: 4. Per germline, CDR1 SNHLY and CDR2 FYNNEI. The CDR3 consists of 12 residues. The DNA of the CDR3 is TGTGCCTGCCGGGACAGGGGCTACGAGCAGTACTTC. Amino acids: CACRDRGYEQYF.

A few counts support this clone. This rearrangement joins TRBV11-1 to TRBJ2-1; a weak D match, TRBD1 (6 bases). CDR3 size: 16 residues. Trimming removed 2 bases at V and 3 bases at J, with 14 bases between. Germline V gene data show CDR1 as SGHAT and CDR2 as FQDESV (reference sequence). DNA of the CDR3: TGTGCCAGCAGCTTACTGGGGACACATAACTACAATGAGCAGTTCTTC. As protein: CASSLLGTHNYNEQFF.

This clone has just a few counts. This CDR3 reads CASRATGGTEAFF. CDR3 DNA sequence: TGTGCCAGCAGGGCAACAGGGGGCACTGAAGCTTTCTTT. This chain joins TRBV6-6 and TRBJ1-1; TRBD1 agrees at 8 bases. Trimming took 6 bases from V and 4 from J; bases not matched to a gene: 4. Looked up from germline, CDR1 is MNHNY and CDR2 is SVGAGI (reference sequence). The CDR3 runs 13 residues.

This chain links TRBV29-1 with TRBJ1-1, with 10 bases lining up with TRBD1. Germline trimming cut 5 bases from V and 6 bases from J; bases unmatched to any gene: 12. Germline assignment: CDR1 SQVTM and CDR2 ANQGSEA. The length of the CDR3 is 15 residues. In DNA form, the CDR3 reads TGCAGCGTTACACGGACAGGGGGAGGTTTCGCTGAAGCTTTCTTT. It is translated as CSVTRTGGGFAEAFF.

As for this clone: The junction departs from germline at one end; a sequencing error may be responsible. This chain links TRBV28 with TRBJ2-7; possibly TRBD1 for D (6 bases). There are 12 residues in the CDR3. From germline, CDR1 is MDHEN and CDR2 SYDVKM. CDR3 in amino acids: CASSFRRTGSFF. As DNA, the CDR3 is TGTGCCAGCAGTTTTCGCCGTACAGGGTCATTCTTC.

The rearrangement joins TRBV7-8 to TRBJ1-1; D unresolved. This CDR3 is built from 15 residues. V was trimmed by 0 bases and J by 6 bases, leaving 14 bases between them. Germline V gives CDR1 SGHVS, CDR2 FQNEAQ. This CDR3 is CASSLAGTESAEAFF. CDR3 DNA: TGTGCCAGCAGCTTAGCTGGCACAGAATCCGCTGAAGCTTTCTTT.

This clone was counted only a few times. The chain couples TRBV7-2 to TRBJ2-1, with TRBD2 matching 7 bases. The CDR3 has 15 amino acids. Unmatched junction bases numbered 4, after V lost 2 bases and J lost 3 bases. The V gene's germline CDR1 is SGHTA and CDR2 FQGNSA. CDR3 residues: CASSLLAESYNEQFF. The CDR3 nucleotides read TGTGCCAGCAGCTTACTAGCGGAAAGCTACAATGAGCAGTTCTTC.

V usage is TRBV9 and J usage is TRBJ2-1; 8 bases map to TRBD1. The germline gives CDR1 SGDLS, CDR2 YYNGEE. V shed 1 base, J shed 2 bases, and the junction held 14 bases outside the gene matches. This CDR3 has 19 amino acids. The CDR3 protein is CASSVSAPRPRGPYNEQFF. CDR3 DNA sequence: TGTGCCAGCAGCGTATCTGCTCCACGACCCAGGGGGCCCTACAATGAGCAGTTCTTC.

This clone was picked up a small number of times. The chain uses TRBV13 and TRBJ2-1; 10 nucleotides match TRBD2. The trim removed 5 bases at V and 6 bases at J, leaving 10 bases unmatched. Germline V CDR1 and CDR2: PRHDT, FYEKMQ (reference sequence). The CDR3 consists of 16 residues. The CDR3 DNA sequence: TGTGCCAGCAGCCCACGGCTAGCGGGAGAAGGCAATGAGCAGTTCTTC. Amino acid sequence: CASSPRLAGEGNEQFF.

This clone occurred a few times. The sample contains more than one DNA sequence encoding this CDR3. The gene calls are TRBV28 and TRBJ1-5; no firm D call. CDR1 and CDR2 (germline): MDHEN, SYDVKM. Trimming shortened V by 5 bases and J by 4 bases, and 3 bases separated the two germline ends. This CDR3 spans 11 amino acids. The CDR3, as DNA: TGTGCCAGCAGTACTAATCAGCCCCAGCATTTT. Amino acid sequence: CASSTNQPQHF.

This chain connects TRBV4-1 to TRBJ1-1; maybe TRBD1 (6 bases). The ends were cut back, 0 bases at V and 4 bases at J, with 18 bases in the middle. CDR1 MGHRA and CDR2 YSYEKL come from the germline V gene. There are 17 residues in the CDR3. This chain's CDR3 is CASSQDPVGGGGTEAFF. In DNA, the CDR3 is TGCGCCAGCAGCCAAGACCCCGTCGGAGGGGGGGGCACTGAAGCTTTCTTT.

This clone was observed a few times. This sequence joins TRBV7-7 and TRBJ2-2; 12 nucleotides align to TRBD2. The CDR3 sequence is 17 residues long. Germline V gene sequence: CDR1 SSHAT, CDR2 FNYEAQ (reference sequence). Losses at the gene ends were 5 bases for V and 6 bases for J; bases not matched to a gene: 10. Here the CDR3 DNA reads TGTGCCAGCAGCCCTGGACTAGCGGGATCCCCCCCCGGGGAGCTGTTTTTT. Translating it yields CASSPGLAGSPPGELFF.

V gene TRBV2 combines with J gene TRBJ2-7, with D tentatively TRBD1 (6 bases). The CDR3 runs to 13 residues. Germline V CDR1 and CDR2: SNHLY, FYNNEI. The V end was cut by 3 bases, the J end by 5 bases, with 11 bases between. CDR3: CASSDNQGHEQYF. The CDR3 DNA reads as TGTGCCAGCAGTGATAATCAGGGGCACGAGCAGTACTTC.